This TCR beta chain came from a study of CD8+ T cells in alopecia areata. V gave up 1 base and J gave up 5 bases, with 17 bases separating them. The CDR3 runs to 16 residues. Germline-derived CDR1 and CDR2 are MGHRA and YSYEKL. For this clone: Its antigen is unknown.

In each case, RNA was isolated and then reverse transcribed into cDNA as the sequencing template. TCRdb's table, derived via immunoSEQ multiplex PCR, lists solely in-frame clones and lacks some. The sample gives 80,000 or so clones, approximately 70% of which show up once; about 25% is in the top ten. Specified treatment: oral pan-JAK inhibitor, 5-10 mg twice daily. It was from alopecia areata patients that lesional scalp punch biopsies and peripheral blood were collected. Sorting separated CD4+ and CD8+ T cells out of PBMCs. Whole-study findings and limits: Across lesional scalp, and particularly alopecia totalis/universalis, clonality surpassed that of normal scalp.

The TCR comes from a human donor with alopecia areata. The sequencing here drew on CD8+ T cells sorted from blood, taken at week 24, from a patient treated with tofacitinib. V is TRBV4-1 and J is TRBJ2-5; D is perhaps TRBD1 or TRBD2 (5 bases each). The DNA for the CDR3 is TGCGCCAGCAGCCAAGTCTTCGGGGCTTTAGGGGAGACCCAGTACTTC. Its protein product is CASSQVFGALGETQYF.